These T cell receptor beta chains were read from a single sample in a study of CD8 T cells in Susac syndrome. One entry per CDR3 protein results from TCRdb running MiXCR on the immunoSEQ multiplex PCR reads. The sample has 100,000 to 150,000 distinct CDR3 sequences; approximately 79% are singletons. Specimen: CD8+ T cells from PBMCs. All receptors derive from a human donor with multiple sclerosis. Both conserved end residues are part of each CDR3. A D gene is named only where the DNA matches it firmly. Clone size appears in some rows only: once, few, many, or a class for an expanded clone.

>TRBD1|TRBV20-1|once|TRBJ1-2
TGCAGTGCTCCCCCAGGGGGCGAGTCTACATGGGCTAACTATGGCTACACCTTC
CSAPPGGESTWANYGYTF
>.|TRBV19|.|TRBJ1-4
TGTGCCAGTAGTATAGATCCCCCGGCAGGACGTATCCTCGCAACTAATGAAAAACTGTTTTTT
CASSIDPPAGRILATNEKLFF
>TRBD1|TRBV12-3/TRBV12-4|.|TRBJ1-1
TGTGCCAGCGGATTCAGGGGGTTCGCTAGTGGGTACACTGAAGCTTTCTTT
CASGFRGFASGYTEAFF
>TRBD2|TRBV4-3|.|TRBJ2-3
TGCGCCAGCAGCCAAGGTGTAGCGGGAGGGGCAGATACGCAGTATTTT
CASSQGVAGGADTQYF
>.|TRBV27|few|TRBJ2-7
TGTGCCAGCAGTTCCACCCCCCAGGTCGAGCAGTACTTC
CASSSTPQVEQYF
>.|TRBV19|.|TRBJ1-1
TGTGCCAGTACCGACAGAATCACTGAAGCTTTCTTT
CASTDRITEAFF
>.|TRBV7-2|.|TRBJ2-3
TGTGCCAGCAGCTTAGAGAGAGCATTCACAGATACGCAGTATTTT
CASSLERAFTDTQYF
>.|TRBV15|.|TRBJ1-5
TGTGCCACCAGCATGCTAGGACGTGGCAATCAGCCCCAGCATTTT
CATSMLGRGNQPQHF
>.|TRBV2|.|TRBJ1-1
TGTGCCAGCAGCTGGACAGTGGAAGCTTTCTTT
CASSWTVEAFF
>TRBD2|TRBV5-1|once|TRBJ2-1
TGCACCAGCAGCTCCAGGACTAGCGGGAGGGGGAATGAGCAGTTCTTC
CTSSSRTSGRGNEQFF
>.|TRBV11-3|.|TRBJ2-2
TGTGCCAGCGGGAGACGAGGGGCCGGGGAGCTGTTTTTT
CASGRRGAGELFF
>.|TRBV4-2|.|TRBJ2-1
TGTGCCAGCAGCCAAGGAGTAGCGGTGGTTGAGCAGTTCTTC
CASSQGVAVVEQFF
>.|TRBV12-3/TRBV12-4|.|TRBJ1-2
TGTGCCAGCAGTAAACCCGACAGTACGGTTGGCTACACCTTC
CASSKPDSTVGYTF
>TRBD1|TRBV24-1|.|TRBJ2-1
TGTGCCACCAGTGTGACAGGGGGCGGAAATGAGCAGTTCTTC
CATSVTGGGNEQFF
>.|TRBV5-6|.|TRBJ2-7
TGTGCCAGCAGCTTGGTTCGGGCGGGTTACGAGCAGTACTTC
CASSLVRAGYEQYF
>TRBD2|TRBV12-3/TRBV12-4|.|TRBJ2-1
TGTGCCAGCAGTTTGGGCCGGGGGGGCCTCAACAATGAGCAGTTCTTC
CASSLGRGGLNNEQFF
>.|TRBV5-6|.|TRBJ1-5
TGTGCCAGCAGCCTATGGGCAGAAGCCTACAATCAGCCCCAGCATTTT
CASSLWAEAYNQPQHF
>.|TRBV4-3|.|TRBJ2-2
TGCGCCAGCAGCCTATCTAGATCCGGGGAGCTGTTTTTT
CASSLSRSGELFF
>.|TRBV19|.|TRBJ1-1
TGTGCCAGTAGCCACTGGTGGACTGGAGCTTTCTTT
CASSHWWTGAFF
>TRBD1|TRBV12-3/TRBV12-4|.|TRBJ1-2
TGTGCCAGCAGACAGGGGGCGGGAGGCTACACCTTC
CASRQGAGGYTF
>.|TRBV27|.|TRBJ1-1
TGTGCCAGCAGTTCCCCTCCGGGGCAGTACACTGAAGCTTTCTTT
CASSSPPGQYTEAFF
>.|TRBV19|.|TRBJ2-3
TGTGCCAGTAGTATGGGGCTGGTCTTATACACAGATACGCAGTATTTT
CASSMGLVLYTDTQYF
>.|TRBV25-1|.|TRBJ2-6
TGTGCCAGCAGTAAGGACTCGAGCTCTGGGGCCAACGTCCTGACTTTC
CASSKDSSSGANVLTF
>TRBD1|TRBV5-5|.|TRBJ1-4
TGTGCCAGCAGCTTCCGGGACAGGGGTCGGTTGGCTAATGAAAAACTGTTTTTT
CASSFRDRGRLANEKLFF
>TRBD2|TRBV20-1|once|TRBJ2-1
TGCAGTGCTAGAGATATATTGACTAGCGGGGACAATGAGCAGTTCTTC
CSARDILTSGDNEQFF
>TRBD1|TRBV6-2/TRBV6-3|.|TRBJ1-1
TGTGCCAGCAGTGACTCGAGGGGGCGGCACACTGAAGCTTTCTTT
CASSDSRGRHTEAFF